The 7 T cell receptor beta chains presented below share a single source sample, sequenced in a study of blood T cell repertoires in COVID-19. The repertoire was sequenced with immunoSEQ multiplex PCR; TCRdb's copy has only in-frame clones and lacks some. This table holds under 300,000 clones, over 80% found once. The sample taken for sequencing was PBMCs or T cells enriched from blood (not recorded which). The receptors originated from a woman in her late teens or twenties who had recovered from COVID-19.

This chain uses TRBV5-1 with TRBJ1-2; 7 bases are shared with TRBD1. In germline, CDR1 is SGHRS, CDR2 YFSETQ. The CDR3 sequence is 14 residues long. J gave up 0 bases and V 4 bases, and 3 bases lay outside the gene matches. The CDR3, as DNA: TGCGCCAGCAGCCCCGGGACAGCTAACTATGGCTACACCTTC. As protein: CASSPGTANYGYTF.

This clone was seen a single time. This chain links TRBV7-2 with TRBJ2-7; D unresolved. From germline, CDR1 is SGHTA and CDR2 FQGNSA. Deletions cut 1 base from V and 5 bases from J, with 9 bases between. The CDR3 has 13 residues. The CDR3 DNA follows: TGTGCCAGCAGCTTAGGAGTGAGCAACGAGCAGTACTTC. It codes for CASSLGVSNEQYF.

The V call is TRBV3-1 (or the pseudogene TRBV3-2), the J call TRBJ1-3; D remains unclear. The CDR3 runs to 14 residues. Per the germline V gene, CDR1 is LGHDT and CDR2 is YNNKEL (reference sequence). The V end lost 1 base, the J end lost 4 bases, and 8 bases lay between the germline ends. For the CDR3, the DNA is TGTGCCAGCAGCCAAGGGAGCGGAGGAAACACCATATATTTT. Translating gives CASSQGSGGNTIYF.

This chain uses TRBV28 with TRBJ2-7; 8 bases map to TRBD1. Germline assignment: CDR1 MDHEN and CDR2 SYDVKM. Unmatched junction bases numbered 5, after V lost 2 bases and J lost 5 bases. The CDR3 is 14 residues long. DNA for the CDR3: TGTGCCAGCAGTTTAACAGGGGGAAGGGACGAGCAGTACTTC. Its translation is CASSLTGGRDEQYF.

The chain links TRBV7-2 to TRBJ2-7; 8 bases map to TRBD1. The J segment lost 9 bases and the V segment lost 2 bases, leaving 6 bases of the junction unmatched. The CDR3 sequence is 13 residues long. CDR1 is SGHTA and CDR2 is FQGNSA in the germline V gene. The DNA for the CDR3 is TGTGCCAGCAGCTTATCGGAGGGGACAGGGCAGTACTTC. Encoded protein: CASSLSEGTGQYF.

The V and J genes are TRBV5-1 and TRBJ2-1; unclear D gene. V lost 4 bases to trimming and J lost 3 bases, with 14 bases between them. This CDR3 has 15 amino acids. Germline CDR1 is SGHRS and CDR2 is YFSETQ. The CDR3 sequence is CASSLVRSDYNEQFF. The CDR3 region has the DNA TGCGCCAGCAGCCTTGTGAGATCCGACTACAATGAGCAGTTCTTC.

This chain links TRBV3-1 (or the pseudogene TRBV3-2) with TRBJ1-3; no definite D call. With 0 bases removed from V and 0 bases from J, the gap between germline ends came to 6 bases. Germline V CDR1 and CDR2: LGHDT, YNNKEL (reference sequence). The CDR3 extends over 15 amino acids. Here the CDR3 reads CASSQDHSSGNTIYF. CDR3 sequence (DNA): TGTGCCAGCAGCCAAGATCACAGCTCTGGAAACACCATATATTTT.